These 28 T cell receptor beta chains came from one sample sequenced in a study of vaccination and CD4 T cells after COVID-19 (dated by TCRdb to the early 2020s). Library preparation employed PCR. This sample was sequenced with an Illumina iSeq 100. DNA from cultured CD4+ T cells was subjected to TCR sequencing with the Oncomine TCR Beta short-read assay at the Johns Hopkins FTIC core. Starting from the raw public reads, TCRdb applied fastp trimming at Q25, assembled clones with MiXCR and retained in-frame beta chains. Here each entry gathers all rows of one CDR3 protein and keeps the most common genes and DNA. For this sample the table gives approximately 13,000 distinct CDR3 sequences, of which 50% to 55% were detected only once. The leading ten clones occupy about a sixth of the sample. These receptors' targets are unknown. The treatment or condition label here, explained by the study, means: approximately 9-day PBMC culture with coronavirus spike peptide pools or control peptides (ViraFEST assay).

The sequenced sample consisted of CD4+ T cells from blood, cultured in vitro. Receptor source: a human donor who had recovered from COVID-19.

This clonotype turned up a few times. The chain links TRBV20-1 to TRBJ1-3; 9 bases are shared with TRBD1. Germline V CDR1 and CDR2: DFQATT, SNEGSKA (reference sequence). Trimming at V came to 4 bases and at J to 4 bases, leaving 2 bases not matched to a gene. This CDR3 contains 13 residues. CDR3 sequence reads: CSANRGQGNTIYF. The CDR3 DNA sequence: TGCAGTGCTAACAGGGGGCAAGGAAACACCATATATTTT.

The chain is built from TRBV4-3 and TRBJ2-7; the D gene could be TRBD1 or TRBD2 (5 bases each). CDR1 LGHNA and CDR2 YSLEER come from the germline V gene. Trimming shortened V by 4 bases and J by 2 bases, and 12 bases separated the two germline ends. This CDR3 contains 14 residues. The CDR3 is CASSPGTVAYEQYF. For the CDR3, the DNA is TGCGCCAGCAGCCCCGGGACGGTGGCCTACGAGCAGTACTTC.

This clonotype turned up a few times. CDR3 sequence reads: CASRPYIIGAVRNTEAFF. Here the CDR3 DNA reads TGTGCCAGCAGGCCTTACATAATAGGAGCGGTAAGGAACACTGAAGCTTTCTTT. This chain uses TRBV12-3 or TRBV12-4 with TRBJ1-1; D is uncertain. Between the trimmed V and J ends, which lost 6 bases and 1 base, there was a span of 24 bases. The CDR3 extends over 18 amino acids.

The CDR3 coding sequence is TGCGCCAGCAGCCTCGGACCGCAGTCTGGGGCCAACGTCCTGACTTTC. Encoded protein: CASSLGPQSGANVLTF. The chain recombines TRBV5-1 with TRBJ2-6; D remains unclear. There are 16 residues in the CDR3. Germline loops: CDR1 SGHRS, CDR2 YFSETQ. V dropped 4 bases and J dropped 1 base, with 12 bases sitting between them.

This clonotype was seen a handful of times. The chain recombines TRBV20-1 with TRBJ2-3; 9 bases align to TRBD2. CDR1 is DFQATT and CDR2 is SNEGSKA in the germline V gene (reference sequence). Trimming removed 4 bases from V and 3 bases from J; junction bases left unmatched: 2. This CDR3 comprises 13 residues. The CDR3 nucleotides read TGCAGTGCTAAGAGCGGGAGGACAGATACGCAGTATTTT. Amino acids: CSAKSGRTDTQYF.

The chain is built from TRBV6-1 and TRBJ1-1, with a possible D match to TRBD1 (5 bases). CDR1 and CDR2 (germline): MNHNS, SASEGT. V lost 11 bases and J lost 3, with 10 bases in between. This CDR3 has 11 amino acids. CDR3: CASRVDTEAFF. In nucleotides, the CDR3 is TGTGCCTCCAGGGTGGACACTGAAGCTTTCTTT.

The rearrangement joins TRBV6-1 to TRBJ2-2; D is perhaps TRBD2 (7 bases). V lost 6 bases, J lost 1 base, and 12 bases lay in between. This CDR3 is 15 amino acids long. The germline V gene encodes CDR1 MNHNS and CDR2 SASEGT. The CDR3 spells CASSPGGGNTGELFF. DNA of the CDR3: TGTGCCAGCAGCCCGGGGGGCGGGAACACCGGGGAGCTGTTTTTT.

This chain uses TRBV19 with TRBJ1-5; D unresolved. From germline, CDR1 is LNHDA and CDR2 SQIVND (reference sequence). CDR3 length equals 22 residues. Trimming left V 5 bases short and J 0 bases short, with 32 bases between. The CDR3 sequence: CASSEGPRVGSFGDYSNQPQHF. Here the CDR3 DNA reads TGTGCCAGTAGTGAGGGTCCCCGGGTGGGGTCCTTTGGCGATTATAGCAATCAGCCCCAGCATTTT.

The chain uses TRBV7-9 and TRBJ1-1, with 7 bases aligning to TRBD1. V trimming: 1 base; J trimming: 0 bases; junction bases outside the gene matches: 5. Germline assignment: CDR1 SEHNR and CDR2 FQNEAQ (reference sequence). The CDR3 extends over 16 amino acids. CDR3 region: CASSLDRGRLNTEAFF. CDR3 in DNA: TGTGCCAGCAGCTTAGACAGGGGACGCTTGAACACTGAAGCTTTCTTT.

The V call is TRBV7-2, the J call TRBJ2-7; TRBD1 matches 9 bases. After removal of 7 bases from V and 7 bases from J, the junction contained 11 bases not matched to a gene. Germline V lookup: CDR1 SGHTA, CDR2 FQGNSA. The CDR3 runs 14 residues. The CDR3 bases are TGTGCCAGCAACTATGACAGGGGGTCAAAAGAGCAGTACTTC. Its protein product is CASNYDRGSKEQYF.

With regard to this clonotype: The germline gene is not matched at one end of the junction; a read error may be the cause. This rearrangement joins TRBV3-1 to TRBJ1-2, with a tentative D call TRBD1 (5 bases). The germline gives CDR1 LGHDT, CDR2 YNNKEL (reference sequence). This CDR3 has 13 amino acids. The DNA of the CDR3 is TGTGCCAGCAGCCAAGACAGGGTTCGCGGCTATACCTTC. As protein: CASSQDRVRGYTF.

This clonotype was found a few times. The chain is built from TRBV6-1 and TRBJ1-5; D is unclear. In germline, CDR1 is MNHNS, CDR2 SASEGT. The CDR3 has 13 residues. Trimming took 7 bases from V and 0 from J, leaving 7 bases between them. This CDR3 reads CASNPVSNQPQHF. The CDR3 DNA is TGTGCCAGCAATCCGGTTAGCAATCAGCCCCAGCATTTT.

CDR3 nucleotide sequence: TGTGCCAGCAGCGTAGATCCGATCACAGATACGCAGTATTTT. It yields the protein CASSVDPITDTQYF. The chain recombines TRBV9 with TRBJ2-3; D uncertain. The V gene's germline CDR1 is SGDLS and CDR2 YYNGEE. The V and J ends lost 0 bases and 2 bases respectively, with 7 bases between them. The CDR3 runs 14 residues.

This clonotype was seen more than once but under ten times. The chain couples TRBV4-3 to TRBJ2-1, with TRBD2 as a possible D gene (5 bases). The CDR3 runs to 15 residues. V lost 0 bases to trimming and J lost 7 bases, with 13 bases between them. The germline gives CDR1 LGHNA, CDR2 YSLEER. DNA of the CDR3: TGCGCCAGCAGCCAAGACTCTAGCTCGGTAAATGAGCAGTTCTTC. Its protein is CASSQDSSSVNEQFF.

This clonotype was seen a few times. The chain recombines TRBV9 with TRBJ1-5; unclear D gene. There are 14 residues in the CDR3. Per the germline V gene, CDR1 is SGDLS and CDR2 is YYNGEE. V lost 1 base and J 0 bases, leaving 5 bases between the germline ends. The CDR3 region has the DNA TGTGCCAGCAGCGTATCCCCTAGCAATCAGCCCCAGCATTTT. As protein: CASSVSPSNQPQHF.

The chain carries TRBV19 and TRBJ2-2; D uncertain. Per germline, CDR1 LNHDA and CDR2 SQIVND (reference sequence). This CDR3 contains 16 residues. The V gene lost 3 bases and the J gene lost 5 bases, with 16 bases spanning the gap. CDR3 bases: TGTGCCAGTAGTATTTCGTCCATCCCGGCAACCGGGGAGCTGTTTTTT. Its translation: CASSISSIPATGELFF.

The gene calls are TRBV28 and TRBJ1-1; TRBD1 agrees at 7 bases. This CDR3 comprises 18 residues. In germline, CDR1 is MDHEN, CDR2 SYDVKM. After removal of 2 bases from V and 1 base from J, the junction contained 13 bases not matched to a gene. DNA of the CDR3: TGTGCCAGCAGTTTAAATTCGTATTTACAGGGGTGGAACACTGAAGCTTTCTTT. As protein: CASSLNSYLQGWNTEAFF. Full variable domain (rest looked up from reference TRBV28 and TRBJ1-1): DVKVTQSSRYLVKRTGEKVFLECVQDMDHENMFWYRQDPGLGLRLIYFSYDVKMKEKGDIPEGYSVSREKKERFSLILESASTNQTSMYLCASSLNSYLQGWNTEAFFGQGTRLTVV.

V and J are TRBV30 and TRBJ1-1; a possible D gene is TRBD1 (5 bases). CDR1 is GTSNPN and CDR2 is SVGIG in the germline V gene (reference sequence). With 2 bases removed from V and 7 bases from J, the gap between germline ends came to 20 bases. CDR3 size: 15 residues. The CDR3 region is CAWSLRQLARLEAFF. CDR3 in DNA: TGTGCCTGGAGTTTAAGACAGCTAGCACGTCTTGAAGCTTTCTTT.

On this clonotype: Its ends do not fully match the called genes, so a read error is possible. This CDR3 reads CSAVLNTGAFF. The CDR3 nucleotides read TGCAGTGCTGTATTGAACACTGGAGCTTTCTTT. The V gene is TRBV20-1, the J gene TRBJ1-1; D is undetermined. The CDR3 is 11 amino acids. CDR1 is DFQATT and CDR2 is SNEGSKA in the germline V gene (reference sequence).

This clonotype was counted only a few times. CDR3 protein: CATSGDGGRSYF. CDR3 nucleotides: TGTGCCACCAGTGGAGACGGCGGGAGGAGTTACTTC. This chain uses TRBV24-1 with TRBJ2-7; the match to TRBD2 covers 8 bases. Germline V lookup: CDR1 KGHDR, CDR2 SFDVKD. After removal of 5 bases from V and 13 bases from J, the junction contained 9 bases not matched to a gene. The length of the CDR3 is 12 residues.

This clonotype has only a few counts. The rearrangement links TRBV6-2 or TRBV6-3 to TRBJ2-1; 9 nucleotides line up with TRBD1. In germline, CDR1 is MNHEY, CDR2 SVGEGT. V dropped 6 bases and J dropped 2; count of bases not matched to a gene: 2. The CDR3 runs to 14 residues. CDR3 DNA sequence: TGTGCCAGCAGGGACAGGGGCACCTACAATGAGCAGTTCTTC. Translation: CASRDRGTYNEQFF.

The chain has TRBV7-9 and TRBJ2-1; 8 bases fit TRBD2. The junction had 9 bases not matched to a gene; V was cut back by 4 bases and J by 4 bases. The germline gives CDR1 SEHNR, CDR2 FQNEAQ (reference sequence). The CDR3 loop spans 16 amino acids. The DNA for the CDR3 is TGTGCCAGCAGCTCCCCCCGCGGGGGGCCGTACAATGAGCAGTTCTTC. It encodes CASSSPRGGPYNEQFF.

V is TRBV12-3 or TRBV12-4 and J is TRBJ2-4; 7 positions agree with TRBD1. The end of the DNA aligns better with TRBJ2-5, so the J call may be wrong. This CDR3 region has 14 residues. The CDR3 spells CASSLRQGKETQYF. CDR3 DNA sequence: TGTGCCAGCAGTCTTAGACAGGGTAAAGAGACCCAGTACTTC.

The V and J genes are TRBV9 and TRBJ2-3, with TRBD1 matching 8 bases. Trimming at V came to 3 bases and at J to 0 bases, leaving 9 bases not matched to a gene. CDR3 size: 17 residues. Germline lookup yields CDR1 SGDLS and CDR2 YYNGEE. The CDR3 is CASSAISTGDSTDTQYF. The CDR3 bases are TGTGCCAGCAGCGCGATATCGACAGGGGATAGCACAGATACGCAGTATTTT. The complete variable domain, with remaining parts taken from reference TRBV9 and TRBJ2-3, reads DSGVTQTPKHLITATGQRVTLRCSPRSGDLSVYWYQQSLDQGLQFLIQYYNGEERAKGNILERFSAQQFPDLHSELNLSSLELGDSALYFCASSAISTGDSTDTQYFGPGTRLTVL.

In its sample, this clonotype ranks as medium-sized. The rearrangement uses TRBV30 and TRBJ1-5, with D possibly TRBD1 on 5 matching bases. Trimming left V 0 bases short and J 2 bases short, with 5 bases between. The CDR3 is made up of 13 amino acids. Germline CDR1 reads GTSNPN; CDR2 reads SVGIG (reference sequence). The CDR3 loop is CAWSVGGNQPQHF. The CDR3 DNA is TGTGCCTGGAGTGTAGGGGGCAATCAGCCCCAGCATTTT.

CDR3 DNA sequence: TGTGCCAGCATCCCCGGACTAGCGGCCACAGATACGCAGTATTTT. Translating gives CASIPGLAATDTQYF. The gene calls are TRBV28 and TRBJ2-3, with TRBD2 identical over 10 bases. The CDR3 spans 15 residues. Germline V CDR1 and CDR2: MDHEN, SYDVKM. After removal of 7 bases from V and 2 bases from J, the junction contained 6 bases not matched to a gene.

The chain combines TRBV20-1 with TRBJ2-1; D ambiguous. The germline V and J ends were trimmed by 0 bases and 8 bases, with 5 bases remaining between them. The CDR3 covers 11 residues. The germline CDR1 and CDR2 sequences are DFQATT and SNEGSKA (reference sequence). CDR3 bases: TGCAGTGCTAGAGATCGCCATGAGCAGTTCTTC. It yields the protein CSARDRHEQFF.

This chain uses TRBV19 with TRBJ2-2; D is ambiguous. Germline V CDR1 and CDR2: LNHDA, SQIVND (reference sequence). Trimming removed 6 bases from V and 0 bases from J, with 11 bases in between. This CDR3 region has 15 residues. Written as DNA, the CDR3 is TGTGCCAGTAGGAAACCCTACCCGAACACCGGGGAGCTGTTTTTT. The encoded protein is CASRKPYPNTGELFF.